This TCR beta chain stems from a study of blood T cells in healthy people across ages. Study as a whole: Capture via template switching afforded approximately one barcoded beta molecule per two T cells.

The table lists this clonotype with a few counts. What it binds is unknown. The ends were cut back, 0 bases at V and 9 bases at J, with 10 bases in the middle. This CDR3 has 14 amino acids. The germline V gene has CDR1 SGHRS and CDR2 YFSETQ. Study conclusions and caveats: Per million T cells, TCR beta diversity dropped roughly linearly as age increased. Researchers judged that diversity estimates from one million T cells fell short of true values.

For the second PCR, which ran for 7 to 11 cycles, a sample-barcoded 5' primer and a J-beta primer mix were used. Template switching added a 12-random-nucleotide identifier to every cDNA molecule. TCRdb ran MiXCR on the 5' RACE reads and lists one entry per CDR3 protein. The table shows fewer than 2,000,000 distinct CDR3 sequences, with roughly 43% occurring only once. Source material: blood. The receptor's source is a human donor in good health. This chain uses TRBV5-1 with TRBJ1-6; D remains unclear. The CDR3 nucleotides read TGCGCCAGCAGCTTGGACACGGGTAGTTCACCCCTCCACTTT. This encodes CASSLDTGSSPLHF. Full variable domain (rest looked up from reference TRBV5-1 and TRBJ1-6): KAGVTQTPRYLIKTRGQQVTLSCSPISGHRSVSWYQQTPGQGLQFLFEYFSETQRNKGNFPGRFSGRQFSNSRSEMNVSTLELGDSALYLCASSLDTGSSPLHFGNGTRLTVT.